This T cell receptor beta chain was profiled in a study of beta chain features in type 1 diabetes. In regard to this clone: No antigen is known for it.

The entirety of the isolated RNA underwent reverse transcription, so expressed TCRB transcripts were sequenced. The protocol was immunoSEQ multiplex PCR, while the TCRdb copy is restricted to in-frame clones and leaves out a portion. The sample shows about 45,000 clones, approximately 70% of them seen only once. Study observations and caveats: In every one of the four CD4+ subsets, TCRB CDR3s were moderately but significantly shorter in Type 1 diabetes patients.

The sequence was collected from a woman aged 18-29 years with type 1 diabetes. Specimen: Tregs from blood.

In DNA form, the CDR3 reads TGTGCCAGCAGCGGCTGGACTAGCGGGGGGGCCAATGAGCAGTTCTTC. It yields the protein CASSGWTSGGANEQFF. The chain uses TRBV7-2 and TRBJ2-1, with 15 bases aligning to TRBD2. This CDR3 is 16 amino acids long. V lost 5 bases and J lost 6; bases outside the gene matches: 5. CDR1 is SGHTA and CDR2 is FQGNSA in the germline V gene.